This T cell receptor (beta chain) was recorded in a study of blood T cell repertoires in COVID-19 (dated by TCRdb to 2020 to 2021). For the study in its entirety: Samples covering the acute and convalescent phases of COVID-19 were provided by collaborators in the United States, Italy and Spain. Where available, HLA class I and class II types were obtained from metadata supplied by the sample provider rather than from assay-based typing. The prospective study material was composed of cDNA or gDNA derived from T cells, B-cell-depleted T cells, or PBMCs. Nearly every sample came with metadata listing a de-identified subject ID, COVID-19 status, age in years and sex. Deeply sampled blood TCRbeta repertoires from subjects exposed to, actively infected with, or recovered from COVID-19 were included in the dataset. Samples came from the ongoing ImmuneRACE study (first 160 participants) plus 1,254 subjects from 6 global collaborators. The repertoires were released in a freely available public database intended as a resource for research on the immune response to SARS-CoV-2. The investigation overall reported the following: The amount of clinical and demographic metadata varied by source and participant and was provided uncurated.

Notes on this clone: It has no known antigen specificity. Per-base qualities were not stored, and no clone one base away is much larger.

At one collaborating source in Seattle, patients were enrolled during active infection and were followed longitudinally through the course of disease. Whole blood was collected in K2EDTA tubes by collaborating institutions according to the institutions' own protocols. For TCRbeta analysis, collaborator samples were shipped as frozen whole blood, as isolated PBMCs, or as DNA extracted from either sample type. Measured from the cysteine to the phenylalanine, the CDR3 is 13 residues long. CDR3 DNA only is kept here, 39 bases in frame from base 1. A distance of 8 bases separates the germline ends of V and J, which lose 0 bases and 2 bases respectively. The germline V gene (reference sequence) specifies GTSNPN as CDR1 and SVGIG as CDR2. TCRbeta CDR3 regions were amplified from genomic DNA by means of the immunoSEQ Assay, a bias-controlled multiplex PCR. For the original study's pipeline: The number of nucleated cells in each sample was estimated by amplification of reference gene primers within the assay. Sequence reads were collapsed and filtered to measure the absolute abundance of every unique TCRbeta CDR3 rearrangement. For each sample, productive Simpson clonality was calculated as the square root of Simpson's diversity index across productive rearrangements. What TCRdb holds here is the immuneACCESS table cut down to in-frame rearrangements. Part of the clones is not present; checked against another copy, under half of the missing clones reflect an unresolved V gene, and the others are unexplained. V and J calls plus clone size are reproduced from that table; the DNA served to infer D and trimming. The sample table holds fewer than 350,000 clones, of which 87% were seen once. The biggest ten clones account for roughly 8.9% of the sample.

Recombination joined TRBV30 with TRBJ2-7; the D gene is unclear. This clonotype was sampled from a man younger than 40 with COVID-19, enrolled during active disease. The sequenced sample consisted of peripheral blood. The CDR3 reads CAWSVALTYEQYF. The nucleotides read TGTGCCTGGAGTGTTGCGCTAACCTACGAGCAGTACTTC.